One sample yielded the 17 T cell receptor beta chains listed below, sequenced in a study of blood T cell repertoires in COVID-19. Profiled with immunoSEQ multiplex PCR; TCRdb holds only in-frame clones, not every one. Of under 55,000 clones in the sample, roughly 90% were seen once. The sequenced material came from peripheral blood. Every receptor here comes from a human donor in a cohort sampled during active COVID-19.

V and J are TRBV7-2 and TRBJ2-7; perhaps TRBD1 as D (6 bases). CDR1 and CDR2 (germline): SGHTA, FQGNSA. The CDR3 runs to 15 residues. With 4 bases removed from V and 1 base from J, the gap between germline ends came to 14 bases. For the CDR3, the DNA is TGTGCCAGCAGCTCCTACAGGGTTGGTTCCTACGAGCAGTACTTC. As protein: CASSSYRVGSYEQYF.

CDR3 loop: CSVVERDYEQYF. In DNA form, the CDR3 reads TGCAGCGTTGTGGAGAGGGACTACGAGCAGTACTTC. The chain carries TRBV29-1 and TRBJ2-7; possibly TRBD2 for D (5 bases). Trimming took 4 bases from V and 3 from J, leaving 10 bases between them. The germline gives CDR1 SQVTM, CDR2 ANQGSEA. The CDR3 is 12 amino acids.

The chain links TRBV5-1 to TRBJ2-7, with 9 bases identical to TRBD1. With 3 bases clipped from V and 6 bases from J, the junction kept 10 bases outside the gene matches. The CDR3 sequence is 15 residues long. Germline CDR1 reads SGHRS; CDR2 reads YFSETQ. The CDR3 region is CASSSSGDRASEQYF. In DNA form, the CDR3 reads TGCGCCAGCAGCTCCTCCGGGGACAGGGCCTCCGAGCAGTACTTC.

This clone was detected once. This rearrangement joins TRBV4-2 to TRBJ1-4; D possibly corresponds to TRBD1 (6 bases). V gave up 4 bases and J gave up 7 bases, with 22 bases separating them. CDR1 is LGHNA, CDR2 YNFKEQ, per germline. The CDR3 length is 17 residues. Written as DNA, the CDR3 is TGTGCCAGCAGCCTCCAACGAGTCCGAACAGGGAGTGAAAAACTGTTTTTT. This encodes CASSLQRVRTGSEKLFF.

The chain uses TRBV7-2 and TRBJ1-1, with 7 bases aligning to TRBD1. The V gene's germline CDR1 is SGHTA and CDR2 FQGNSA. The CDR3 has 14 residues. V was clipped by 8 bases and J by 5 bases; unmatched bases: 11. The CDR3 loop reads CASGMGQIVTEAFF. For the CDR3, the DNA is TGTGCCAGCGGGATGGGACAGATCGTTACTGAAGCTTTCTTT.

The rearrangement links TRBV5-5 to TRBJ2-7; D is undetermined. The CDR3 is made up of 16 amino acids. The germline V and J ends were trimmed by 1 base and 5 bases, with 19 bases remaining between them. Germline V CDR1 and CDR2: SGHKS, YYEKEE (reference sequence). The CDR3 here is CASSLLASTLSHEQYF. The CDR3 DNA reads TGTGCCAGCAGCTTGTTAGCCTCAACTTTATCCCACGAGCAGTACTTC.

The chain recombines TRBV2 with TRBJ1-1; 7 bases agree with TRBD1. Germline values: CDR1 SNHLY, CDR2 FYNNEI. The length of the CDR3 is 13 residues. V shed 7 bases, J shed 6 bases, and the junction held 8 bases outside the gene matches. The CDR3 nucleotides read TGTGCCAGCACTAGACAGGGTACCGCTGAAGCTTTCTTT. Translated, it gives CASTRQGTAEAFF.

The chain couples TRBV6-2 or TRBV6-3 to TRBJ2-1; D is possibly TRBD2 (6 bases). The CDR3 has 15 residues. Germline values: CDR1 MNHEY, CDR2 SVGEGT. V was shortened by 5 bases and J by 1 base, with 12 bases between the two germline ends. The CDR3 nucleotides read TGTGCCAGCAGTACACGGGGGAGGTCCTACAATGAGCAGTTCTTC. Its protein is CASSTRGRSYNEQFF.

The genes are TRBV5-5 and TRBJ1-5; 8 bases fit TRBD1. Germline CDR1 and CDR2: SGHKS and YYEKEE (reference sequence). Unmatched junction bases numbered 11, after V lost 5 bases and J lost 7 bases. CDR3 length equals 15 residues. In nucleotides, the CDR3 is TGTGCCAGCAGTCGGACAGGGACCGTAGGGCAGCCCCAGCATTTT. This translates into CASSRTGTVGQPQHF.

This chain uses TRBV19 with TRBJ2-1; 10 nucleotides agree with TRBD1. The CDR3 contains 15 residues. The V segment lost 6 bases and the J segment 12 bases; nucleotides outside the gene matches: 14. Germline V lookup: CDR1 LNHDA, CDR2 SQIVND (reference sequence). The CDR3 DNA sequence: TGTGCCAGTAGAACCGGGACAGGGGTCCAAAGCGTGCAGTTCTTC. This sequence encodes CASRTGTGVQSVQFF.

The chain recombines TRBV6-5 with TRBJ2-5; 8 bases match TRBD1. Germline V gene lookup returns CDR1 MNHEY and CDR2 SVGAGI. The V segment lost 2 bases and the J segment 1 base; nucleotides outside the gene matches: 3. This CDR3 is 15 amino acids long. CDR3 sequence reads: CASSYRDRGQETQYF. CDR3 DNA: TGTGCCAGCAGTTACCGTGACAGGGGCCAAGAGACCCAGTACTTC.

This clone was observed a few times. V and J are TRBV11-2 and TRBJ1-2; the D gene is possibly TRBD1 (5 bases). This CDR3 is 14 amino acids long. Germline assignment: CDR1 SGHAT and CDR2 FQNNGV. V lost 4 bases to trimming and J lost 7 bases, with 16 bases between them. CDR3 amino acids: CASSSAQERRGYTF. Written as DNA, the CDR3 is TGTGCCAGCAGCTCAGCACAGGAGCGTCGTGGCTACACCTTC.

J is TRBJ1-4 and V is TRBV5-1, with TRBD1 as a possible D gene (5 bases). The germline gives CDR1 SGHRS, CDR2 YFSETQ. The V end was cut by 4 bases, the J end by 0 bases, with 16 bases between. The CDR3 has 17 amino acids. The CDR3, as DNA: TGCGCCAGCAGCCCTGGAATGGGGACTGCAACTAATGAAAAACTGTTTTTT. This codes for CASSPGMGTATNEKLFF.

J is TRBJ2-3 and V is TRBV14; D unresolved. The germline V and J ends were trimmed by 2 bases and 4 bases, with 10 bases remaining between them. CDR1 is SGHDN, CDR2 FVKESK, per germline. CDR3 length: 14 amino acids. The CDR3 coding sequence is TGTGCCAGCAGCCAAAATCTCCTCCCAGATACGCAGTATTTT. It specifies CASSQNLLPDTQYF.

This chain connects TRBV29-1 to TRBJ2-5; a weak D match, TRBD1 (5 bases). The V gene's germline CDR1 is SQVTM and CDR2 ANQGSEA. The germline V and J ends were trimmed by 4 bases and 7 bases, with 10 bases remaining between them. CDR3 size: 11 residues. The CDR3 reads CSVGGSRTQYF. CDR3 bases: TGCAGCGTTGGGGGCAGCCGGACCCAGTACTTC.

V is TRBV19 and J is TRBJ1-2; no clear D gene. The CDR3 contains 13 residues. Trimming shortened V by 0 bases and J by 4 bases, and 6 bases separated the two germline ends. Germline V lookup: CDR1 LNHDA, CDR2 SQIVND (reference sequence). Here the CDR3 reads CASSIDGIYGYTF. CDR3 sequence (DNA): TGTGCCAGTAGTATAGACGGGATCTATGGCTACACCTTC.

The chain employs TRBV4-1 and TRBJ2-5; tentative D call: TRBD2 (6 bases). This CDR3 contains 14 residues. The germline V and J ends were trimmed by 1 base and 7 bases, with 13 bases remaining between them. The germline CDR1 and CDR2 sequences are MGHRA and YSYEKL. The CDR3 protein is CASSQGQLGGTQYF. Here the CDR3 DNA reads TGCGCCAGCAGCCAAGGACAACTGGGAGGGACCCAGTACTTC.